This T cell receptor (beta chain) was retrieved from a study of T cell repertoires and HLA-DP antigens. Assay: immunoSEQ multiplex PCR; the TCRdb copy retains only in-frame clones and omits some. The table has around 100,000 clones, about 91% seen once. The germline gives CDR1 ENHRY, CDR2 SYGVKD. With 4 bases clipped from V and 6 bases from J, the junction kept 15 bases outside the gene matches. CDR3 length equals 18 residues. As concerns this clone: What it recognizes is unknown.

The source material was CD4+ T cells from PBMCs. The chain is built from TRBV10-3 and TRBJ2-2, with TRBD1 matching 9 bases. This TCR was sampled from a woman aged 18-30 years in good health and CMV-seronegative. The CDR3 bases are TGTGCCATCAGTGCTTCGACCGGGACAGGGCTTTTTCCCGGGGAGCTGTTTTTT. Its protein is CAISASTGTGLFPGELFF.